This record concerns one TCR beta chain sequence. The antigen remains undetermined. Germline trimming cut 5 bases from V and 1 base from J; bases unmatched to any gene: 7. This CDR3 has 15 amino acids. The germline CDR1 and CDR2 sequences are LNHDA and SQIVND (reference sequence). This sample is part of a study of graft-versus-host responses after intestinal transplantation. Data came from immunoSEQ multiplex PCR; TCRdb stores just in-frame clones and leaves some out. The table shows about 88,000 clones, with roughly 88% occurring only once. The chain links TRBV19 to TRBJ2-7; 8 bases match TRBD1. This receptor was identified in a human donor who received an intestinal transplant. Here the sequenced sample was unstimulated CD4+ T cells sorted from spleen or lymph node cells, taken before intestinal transplant. The CDR3 DNA follows: TGTGCCAGTAGTGCTGCTGGACAGGGTTCCTACGAGCAGTACTTC. Translating it yields CASSAAGQGSYEQYF.